This T cell receptor beta chain originates from a study of blood T cell repertoires in COVID-19. Seattle cases were enrolled at active infection and followed longitudinally. Assay: immunoSEQ multiplex PCR; the TCRdb copy retains only in-frame clones and omits some. The sample comprises roughly 230,000 clones, roughly 89% of which are singletons, and under 2.5% rests with the top ten. The length of the CDR3 is 16 residues. CDR1 LNHDA and CDR2 SQIVND come from the germline V gene (reference sequence). Trimming pared 8 bases from V and 0 bases from J, leaving 19 bases between. This clone was picked up one time.

This sequence was found in a woman aged 55-75 years with COVID-19, enrolled during active disease. J is TRBJ1-1 and V is TRBV19; maybe TRBD1 (5 bases). Material for sequencing was peripheral blood. The CDR3 nucleotides are TGTGCCAGTCGACCCGGGACCGGGAGGATGAACACTGAAGCTTTCTTT. It translates to CASRPGTGRMNTEAFF.